A selection of T cell receptor beta chains follows, all from one sample in a study of regulatory T cells in long-lasting Graves disease. TCRdb re-derived calls from the multiplex PCR reads in MiXCR, one entry per CDR3 protein. The sample holds 400,000 to 550,000 distinct CDR3 sequences, approximately 15% seen once. These sequences were also reported in another study, on T cells in Graves' hyperthyroidism and ophthalmopathy.

The material was peripheral blood mononuclear cells (PBMCs), obtained at new diagnosis, from a patient treated with antithyroid drugs. The receptors derive from a woman in her 30s with Graves disease. The CDR3 runs from the conserved cysteine through the conserved F or W. A D gene is named only where the DNA matches it firmly. Some rows mark clone size as missing; the rest say once, few, many or name a class of expanded clone.

J gene,D gene,V gene,clone size,CDR3 protein,CDR3 DNA
TRBJ2-3,-,TRBV19,few,CASRTGLGTDTQYF,TGTGCCAGTAGGACGGGACTCGGCACAGATACGCAGTATTTT
TRBJ1-2,-,TRBV2,many,CASSERLTDYGYTF,TGTGCCAGCAGTGAACGGTTAACGGACTATGGCTACACCTTC
TRBJ2-3,TRBD1,TRBV7-9,many,CASSPSGGAGDTQYF,TGTGCCAGCAGCCCATCAGGGGGCGCCGGAGATACGCAGTATTTT
TRBJ2-7,-,TRBV29-1,few,CSVEGSSYEQYF,TGCAGCGTTGAGGGGAGCTCCTACGAGCAGTACTTC
TRBJ2-2,-,TRBV6-1,many,CASSMGARVTGELFF,TGTGCCAGCAGTATGGGGGCGAGAGTCACCGGGGAGCTGTTTTTT
TRBJ1-5,-,TRBV24-1,few,CATSAPGAGKPQHF,TGTGCCACCAGTGCCCCCGGGGCCGGGAAGCCCCAGCATTTT
TRBJ2-4,-,TRBV4-1,few,CASSQDDIRGSIQYF,TGCGCCAGCAGCCAAGACGATATCAGGGGAAGCATTCAGTACTTC
TRBJ2-2,TRBD2,TRBV19,-,CASSSTRAGSGELFF,TGTGCCAGTAGCTCGACCCGAGCGGGGTCCGGGGAGCTGTTTTTT
TRBJ1-5,-,TRBV12-3/TRBV12-4,-,CASSYWGVGTQPQHF,TGTGCCAGCAGTTATTGGGGGGTTGGTACTCAGCCCCAGCATTTT
TRBJ2-5,-,TRBV29-1,once,CSARASGTLQETQYF,TGCAGTGCTAGAGCCAGTGGGACACTTCAAGAGACCCAGTACTTC
TRBJ2-7,-,TRBV19,few,CASSPGHFSYEQYF,TGTGCCAGTAGTCCTGGACATTTCTCCTACGAGCAGTACTTC
TRBJ2-1,-,TRBV10-1,many,CASGSGRLSSYNEQFF,TGCGCCAGCGGAAGTGGGAGATTGAGCTCCTACAATGAGCAGTTCTTC
TRBJ1-5,-,TRBV24-1,many,CATSDSRARQPQHF,TGTGCCACCAGTGATTCGAGGGCACGGCAGCCCCAGCATTTT
TRBJ1-2,TRBD1,TRBV12-3/TRBV12-4,many,CASSPRDRGQGYTF,TGTGCCAGCAGTCCCCGGGACAGGGGGCAAGGCTACACCTTC
TRBJ2-7,-,TRBV6-2/TRBV6-3,-,CASSYPHSYEQYF,TGTGCCAGCAGTTACCCTCATTCCTACGAGCAGTACTTC
TRBJ2-7,-,TRBV5-1,many,CASSLSRTIHEQYF,TGCGCCAGCAGCTTATCACGTACAATCCACGAGCAGTACTTC
TRBJ2-1,-,TRBV18,-,CASRTGDYNEQFF,TGTGCCAGCCGCACAGGAGACTACAATGAGCAGTTCTTC
TRBJ1-1,-,TRBV20-1,-,CSAGGDLWAFF,TGCAGTGCTGGAGGGGATTTGTGGGCTTTCTTT
TRBJ2-1,-,TRBV12-5,-,CASGLDLVGGLVGEQFF,TGTGCTAGTGGTTTGGATTTAGTCGGTGGCCTCGTGGGTGAGCAGTTCTTC
TRBJ1-3,-,TRBV12-3/TRBV12-4,many,CASSRKTSGNTIYF,TGTGCCAGTTCCAGAAAAACCTCTGGAAACACCATATATTTT
TRBJ2-1,TRBD2,TRBV29-1,many,CSVEASGNEQFF,TGCAGCGTTGAAGCTAGCGGCAATGAGCAGTTCTTC
TRBJ1-5,-,TRBV28,many,CASSRSKNQPQHF,TGTGCCAGCAGCCGATCCAAAAATCAGCCCCAGCATTTT
TRBJ1-5,-,TRBV9,-,CASSVAVISNQPQHF,TGTGCCAGCAGCGTAGCTGTCATTAGCAATCAGCCCCAGCATTTT
TRBJ2-1,TRBD1,TRBV5-1,many,CASSLDRGRLDEQFF,TGCGCCAGCAGCTTGGACAGGGGGCGCTTGGATGAGCAGTTCTTC
TRBJ1-6,-,TRBV12-3/TRBV12-4,few,CASSHRQEYSPLHF,TGTGCCAGCAGTCATCGACAGGAATATTCACCCCTCCACTTT
TRBJ2-1,-,TRBV3-1,-,CASSQGTYNEQFF,TGTGCCAGCAGCCAAGGAACATACAATGAGCAGTTCTTC
TRBJ2-2,-,TRBV15,-,CATSSPRGAGLVSGELFF,TGTGCCACCAGCAGTCCCCGAGGGGCAGGGCTGGTTTCCGGGGAGCTGTTTTTT
TRBJ2-1,TRBD2,TRBV11-2,many,CASSSLAGVGNEQFF,TGTGCCAGCAGCTCACTAGCGGGAGTGGGCAATGAGCAGTTCTTC
TRBJ1-4,-,TRBV4-1,-,CASSLRDTTNEKLFF,TGCGCCAGCAGCCTGCGGGACACTACCAATGAAAAACTGTTTTTT
TRBJ1-5,-,TRBV2,many,CASSPSARANQPQHF,TGTGCCAGCAGTCCCTCAGCAAGGGCTAATCAGCCCCAGCATTTT
TRBJ1-1,-,TRBV7-8,-,CASSAEPIYEAFF,TGTGCCAGCAGCGCCGAGCCGATATATGAAGCTTTCTTT
TRBJ1-3,-,TRBV7-7,few,CASSLDTGKISGNTIYF,TGTGCTAGCAGCTTAGACACGGGGAAGATTTCTGGAAACACCATATATTTT
TRBJ1-5,TRBD1,TRBV27,-,CASSFSPGQGGGQPQHF,TGTGCCAGCAGTTTCAGCCCTGGACAGGGTGGTGGTCAGCCCCAGCATTTT
TRBJ2-7,-,TRBV11-2,many,CASSLMRFGEQYF,TGTGCCAGCAGCTTGATGCGTTTCGGGGAGCAGTACTTC
TRBJ2-1,TRBD1,TRBV28,many,CASSFRQGNEQFF,TGTGCCAGCAGTTTTAGACAGGGAAATGAGCAGTTCTTC